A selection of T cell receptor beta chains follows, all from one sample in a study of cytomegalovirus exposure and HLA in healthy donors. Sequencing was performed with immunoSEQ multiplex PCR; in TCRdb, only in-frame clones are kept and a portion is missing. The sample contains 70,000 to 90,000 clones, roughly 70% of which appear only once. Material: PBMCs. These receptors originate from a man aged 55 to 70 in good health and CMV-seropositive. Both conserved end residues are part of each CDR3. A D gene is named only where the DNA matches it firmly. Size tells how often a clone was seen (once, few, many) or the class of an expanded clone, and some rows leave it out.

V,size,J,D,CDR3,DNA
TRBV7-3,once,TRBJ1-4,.,CASSFPLMLQEKLFF,TGTGCCAGCAGCTTTCCCCTGATGCTACAGGAAAAACTGTTTTTT
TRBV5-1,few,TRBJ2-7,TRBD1,CASSLGQGAYEQYF,TGCGCCAGCAGCTTGGGACAGGGGGCCTACGAGCAGTACTTC
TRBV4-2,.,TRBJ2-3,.,CASSQGINFGGGADTQYF,TGTGCCAGCAGCCAAGGAATAAATTTCGGAGGGGGGGCAGATACGCAGTATTTT
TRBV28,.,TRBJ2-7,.,CASSLLAVRGDEQYF,TGTGCCAGCAGTTTGCTGGCTGTCAGGGGCGACGAGCAGTACTTC
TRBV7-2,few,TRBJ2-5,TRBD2,CASSPGGGGYEQYF,TGTGCCAGCAGCCCGGGGGGGGGAGGGTATGAGCAGTACTTC
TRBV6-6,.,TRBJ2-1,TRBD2,CASSSRLAGSYHEQFF,TGTGCCAGCAGCTCCCGACTAGCGGGGTCCTACCATGAGCAGTTCTTC
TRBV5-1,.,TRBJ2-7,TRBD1,CASSLALDRVHEQYF,TGCGCCAGCAGCTTGGCTTTGGACAGGGTGCACGAGCAGTACTTC
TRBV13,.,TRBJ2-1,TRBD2,CASSRTSGRARGYNEQFF,TGTGCCAGCAGTCGGACTAGCGGGAGGGCCAGGGGGTACAATGAGCAGTTCTTC
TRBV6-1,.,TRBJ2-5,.,CASSRVTETQYF,TGTGCCAGCAGCAGGGTCACGGAGACCCAGTACTTC
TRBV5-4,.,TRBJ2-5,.,CASSPQGSETQYF,TGTGCCAGCAGCCCCCAGGGTTCAGAGACCCAGTACTTC
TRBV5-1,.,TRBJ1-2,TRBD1,CASSLEGTGKGGYTF,TGCGCCAGCAGCTTGGAAGGGACAGGGAAGGGTGGCTACACCTTC
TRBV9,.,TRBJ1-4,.,CASSLSATTTNEKLFF,TGTGCCAGCAGCCTCTCGGCGACAACAACTAATGAAAAACTGTTTTTT
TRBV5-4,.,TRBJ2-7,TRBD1,CASSLTGAEQYF,TGTGCCAGCAGCTTAACAGGGGCCGAGCAGTACTTC
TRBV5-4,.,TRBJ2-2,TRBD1,CASRSTGSSPGELFF,TGTGCCAGCAGGTCGACAGGGAGTTCGCCCGGGGAGCTGTTTTTT
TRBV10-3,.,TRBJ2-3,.,CAIPEVVTQYF,TGTGCCATCCCAGAGGTAGTTACGCAGTATTTT
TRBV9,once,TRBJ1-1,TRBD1,CASSVNRDSISHTSNTEAFF,TGTGCCAGCAGCGTAAATCGGGACAGCATATCCCATACTTCGAACACTGAAGCTTTCTTT
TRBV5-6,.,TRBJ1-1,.,CASNPTGVNTEAFF,TGTGCCAGCAACCCGACAGGCGTGAACACTGAAGCTTTCTTT
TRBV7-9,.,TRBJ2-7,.,CASSSRRGPYEQYF,TGTGCCAGCAGCTCTCGGAGGGGCCCCTACGAGCAGTACTTC
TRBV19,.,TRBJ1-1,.,CASSIGGPGTEAFF,TGTGCCAGTAGTATCGGGGGTCCGGGCACTGAAGCTTTCTTT
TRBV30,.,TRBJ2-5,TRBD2,CAWGPGLAGGGETQYF,TGTGCCTGGGGACCGGGACTAGCGGGAGGGGGGGAGACCCAGTACTTC
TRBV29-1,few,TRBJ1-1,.,CSVELSGQGRTEAFF,TGCAGCGTTGAACTCTCTGGGCAGGGTAGGACTGAAGCTTTCTTT
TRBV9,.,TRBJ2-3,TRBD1,CASSPDRGLTDTQYF,TGTGCCAGCAGCCCTGACAGGGGGCTCACAGATACGCAGTATTTT
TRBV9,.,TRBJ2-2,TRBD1,CASTPGTDTGELFF,TGTGCCAGCACCCCCGGGACAGACACCGGGGAGCTGTTTTTT
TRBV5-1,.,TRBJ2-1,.,CASSENAGGTGEQFF,TGCGCCAGCAGCGAAAACGCAGGGGGGACTGGTGAGCAGTTCTTC
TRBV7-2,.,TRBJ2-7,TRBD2,CASSLLGGEYEQYF,TGTGCCAGCAGCTTATTGGGGGGGGAGTACGAGCAGTACTTC
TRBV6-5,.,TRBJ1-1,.,CASSNGGAAFF,TGTGCCAGCAGTAACGGGGGGGCTGCTTTCTTT
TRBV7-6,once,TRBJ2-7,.,CASSSTGYRYEQYF,TGTGCCAGCAGCTCCACAGGGTATCGCTACGAGCAGTACTTC
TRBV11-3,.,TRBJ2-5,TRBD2,CASSHRGLAAQETQYF,TGTGCCAGCAGCCACAGGGGACTAGCGGCCCAAGAGACCCAGTACTTC
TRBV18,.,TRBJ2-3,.,CASSKKGIRDWNTDTQYF,TGTGCCAGCTCAAAAAAGGGAATTAGGGACTGGAACACAGATACGCAGTATTTT
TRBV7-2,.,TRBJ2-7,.,CASSKPGLPYEQYF,TGTGCCAGCAGCAAGCCGGGACTTCCATACGAGCAGTACTTC
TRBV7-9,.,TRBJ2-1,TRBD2,CASSPRLAGIYNEQFF,TGTGCCAGCAGCCCCAGACTAGCGGGGATTTACAATGAGCAGTTCTTC
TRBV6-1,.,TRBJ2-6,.,CASSVPGAGANVLTF,TGTGCCAGCAGTGTCCCCGGTGCTGGGGCCAACGTCCTGACTTTC
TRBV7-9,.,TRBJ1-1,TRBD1,CSSSLQQGVAFF,TGTTCCAGCAGCTTACAACAGGGGGTAGCTTTCTTT
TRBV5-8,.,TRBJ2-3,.,CASSLVRPGSDTQYF,TGTGCCAGCAGCTTGGTTCGCCCAGGGTCCGATACGCAGTATTTT
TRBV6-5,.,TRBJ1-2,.,CASSYSFQGYYGYTF,TGTGCCAGCAGTTACTCGTTCCAGGGTTACTATGGCTACACCTTC
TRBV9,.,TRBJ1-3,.,CASSVARGTPSGNTIYF,TGTGCCAGCAGCGTAGCTCGGGGGACCCCCTCTGGAAACACCATATATTTT
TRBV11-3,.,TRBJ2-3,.,CASSSSPSEGTDTQYF,TGTGCCAGCAGCTCGAGCCCTAGCGAAGGCACAGATACGCAGTATTTT
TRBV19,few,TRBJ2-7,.,CASQDSRSYEQYF,TGTGCCAGCCAAGACAGCAGATCCTACGAGCAGTACTTC
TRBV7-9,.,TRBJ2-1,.,CARWNGGSGGGEQFF,TGTGCCAGGTGGAATGGAGGGAGCGGTGGTGGTGAGCAGTTCTTC
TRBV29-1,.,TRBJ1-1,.,CSISGQFTEAFF,TGCAGTATTTCTGGACAGTTCACTGAAGCTTTCTTT
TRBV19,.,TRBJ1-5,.,CASILRQDDNQPQHF,TGTGCCAGCATTCTCCGACAGGACGACAATCAGCCCCAGCATTTT
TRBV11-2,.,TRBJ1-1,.,CASTLQGTNTEAFF,TGTGCCAGCACCCTACAGGGAACGAACACTGAAGCTTTCTTT
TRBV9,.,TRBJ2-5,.,CASILKGGETQYF,TGTGCCAGCATCTTAAAGGGCGGGGAGACCCAGTACTTC
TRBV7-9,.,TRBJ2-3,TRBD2,CASSLGTSGRVDTQYF,TGTGCCAGCAGCTTGGGGACTAGCGGGAGGGTAGATACGCAGTATTTT
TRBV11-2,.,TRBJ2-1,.,CASSLAPLNEQFF,TGTGCCAGCAGCTTAGCCCCCCTCAATGAGCAGTTCTTC
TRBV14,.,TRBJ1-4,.,CASSQGHWEKLFF,TGTGCCAGCAGCCAAGGACACTGGGAAAAACTGTTTTTT